Listed here are 21 T cell receptor beta chains from one sample, sequenced in a study of cytomegalovirus exposure and HLA in healthy donors. Sequenced by immunoSEQ multiplex PCR; TCRdb stores in-frame clones only, minus some. The table includes more than 150,000 clones, 84% detected once. Sequencing was performed on PBMCs. These receptors came from a man younger than 35 in good health and CMV-seropositive.

The chain joins TRBV27 to TRBJ2-5; TRBD2 matches at 11 bases. The CDR3 length is 13 residues. The germline V gene has CDR1 MNHEY and CDR2 SMNVEV (reference sequence). V gave up 10 bases and J gave up 3 bases; unmatched junction bases: 4. DNA of the CDR3: TGTGCCACGACTAGCGGGAAAGAAGAGACCCAGTACTTC. Residues: CATTSGKEETQYF.

J is TRBJ2-2 and V is TRBV15; 9 nucleotides match TRBD2. The germline V gene encodes CDR1 LNHNV and CDR2 YYDKDF (reference sequence). The CDR3 loop spans 17 amino acids. J gave up 7 bases and V 0 bases, and 9 bases lay outside the gene matches. The CDR3 DNA is TGTGCCACCAGCAGAGACCCCCCTAGCGGGACGGACGGGGAGCTGTTTTTT. This codes for CATSRDPPSGTDGELFF.

The chain carries TRBV19 and TRBJ2-3, with 15 bases fitting TRBD2. Germline V gives CDR1 LNHDA, CDR2 SQIVND (reference sequence). After removal of 8 bases from V and 6 bases from J, the junction contained 9 bases not matched to a gene. This CDR3 contains 16 residues. Here the CDR3 reads CASQRTSGRAVDTQYF. The DNA of the CDR3 is TGTGCCAGTCAACGGACTAGCGGGAGGGCCGTGGATACGCAGTATTTT.

The chain employs TRBV9 and TRBJ2-7; tentative D call: TRBD1 (6 bases). The CDR3 loop spans 17 amino acids. Trimming stripped 3 bases from V and 2 bases from J, with 21 bases between. Germline-derived CDR1 and CDR2 are SGDLS and YYNGEE. The CDR3 spells CASSEPKQGHLPYEQYF. DNA of the CDR3: TGTGCCAGCAGCGAACCCAAACAGGGACACCTACCCTACGAGCAGTACTTC. The complete variable domain, with remaining parts taken from reference TRBV9 and TRBJ2-7, reads DSGVTQTPKHLITATGQRVTLRCSPRSGDLSVYWYQQSLDQGLQFLIQYYNGEERAKGNILERFSAQQFPDLHSELNLSSLELGDSALYFCASSEPKQGHLPYEQYFGPGTRLTVT.

The count of this clone is one. The CDR3 loop reads CASSEGATWDTQYF. CDR3 nucleotide sequence: TGTGCCAGCAGTGAAGGGGCTACCTGGGATACGCAGTATTTT. The V and J genes are TRBV6-1 and TRBJ2-3, with unresolved D. Germline-derived CDR1 and CDR2 are MNHNS and SASEGT. V gave up 1 base and J gave up 6 bases, with 11 bases separating them. This CDR3 region has 14 residues.

The chain employs TRBV5-1 and TRBJ2-4; tentative D call: TRBD1 (6 bases). From germline, CDR1 is SGHRS and CDR2 YFSETQ. The CDR3 consists of 16 residues. Trimming left V 0 bases short and J 3 bases short, with 13 bases between. In nucleotides, the CDR3 is TGCGCCAGCAGCTTGGAGGCAGGGGTGGTCAAAAACATTCAGTACTTC. It is translated as CASSLEAGVVKNIQYF.

V is TRBV9 and J is TRBJ2-7, with unresolved D. This CDR3 is built from 13 residues. Germline lookup yields CDR1 SGDLS and CDR2 YYNGEE. V dropped 0 bases and J dropped 5 bases, with 9 bases sitting between them. The CDR3, as DNA: TGTGCCAGCAGCGTAGGAGCGATCCACGAGCAGTACTTC. This gives the protein CASSVGAIHEQYF.

The CDR3 loop reads CASSEQTALNTEAFF. For the CDR3, the DNA is TGTGCCAGCAGTGAGCAGACAGCCCTGAACACTGAAGCTTTCTTT. The rearrangement links TRBV2 to TRBJ1-1, with D possibly matching TRBD1 (5 bases). Per germline, CDR1 SNHLY and CDR2 FYNNEI. Trimming took 3 bases from V and 0 from J, leaving 11 bases between them. The CDR3 loop spans 15 amino acids.

This chain joins TRBV28 and TRBJ2-7, with D unresolved. Trimming removed 8 bases at V and 1 base at J, with 12 bases between. CDR3 size: 13 residues. Per germline, CDR1 MDHEN and CDR2 SYDVKM. CDR3 region: CASGLDKSYEQYF. CDR3 nucleotides: TGTGCCAGCGGGCTTGACAAATCCTACGAGCAGTACTTC.

V and J are TRBV27 and TRBJ2-3; 12 nucleotides match TRBD2. The germline CDR1 and CDR2 sequences are MNHEY and SMNVEV (reference sequence). V gave up 5 bases and J gave up 3 bases; unmatched junction bases: 15. This CDR3 spans 19 amino acids. CDR3 coding DNA: TGTGCCAGCAGTCCCCGGCCCCCGACTAGCGGGAGATTTACAGATACGCAGTATTTT. Translating gives CASSPRPPTSGRFTDTQYF.

J is TRBJ1-5 and V is TRBV10-3; TRBD1 matches 7 bases. The CDR3 spans 14 residues. The ends lost 3 bases at V and 5 bases at J; junction bases unmatched: 4. Germline values: CDR1 ENHRY, CDR2 SYGVKD. CDR3 in amino acids: CAISDPGGYQPQHF. The DNA of the CDR3 is TGTGCCATCAGTGACCCAGGGGGATATCAGCCCCAGCATTTT.

This clone appeared a single time. The chain links TRBV18 to TRBJ2-1; 10 bases fit TRBD2. Germline V lookup: CDR1 KGHSH, CDR2 LQKENI. The CDR3 has 15 residues. The ends lost 3 bases at V and 8 bases at J; junction bases unmatched: 7. In DNA, the CDR3 is TGTGCCAGCTCACCCCTAGCGGGAGTTGTGGATGAGCAGTTCTTC. It codes for CASSPLAGVVDEQFF. The full variable domain, completed using reference TRBV18 and TRBJ2-1, is NAGVMQNPRHLVRRRGQEARLRCSPMKGHSHVYWYRQLPEEGLKFMVYLQKENIIDESGMPKERFSAEFPKEGPSILRIQQVVRGDSAAYFCASSPLAGVVDEQFFGPGTRLTVL.

V is TRBV5-6 and J is TRBJ2-7; 8 positions match TRBD2. With V trimmed by 0 bases and J by 7 bases, 9 bases remained unmatched. The CDR3 runs to 15 residues. Per germline, CDR1 SGHDT and CDR2 YYEEEE. The CDR3 bases are TGTGCCAGCAGCTTGGGTTCGGGAGGGTCAGGGGAGCAGTACTTC. Protein: CASSLGSGGSGEQYF.

This clone showed up many times. V gene TRBV30 combines with J gene TRBJ1-1; D might be TRBD1 (5 bases). Germline CDR1 is GTSNPN and CDR2 is SVGIG (reference sequence). V was pared by 4 bases and J by 0 bases, with 9 bases between. This CDR3 has 13 amino acids. CDR3 region: CAWTGDMNTEAFF. CDR3 DNA sequence: TGTGCCTGGACGGGGGATATGAACACTGAAGCTTTCTTT. Variable domain in full (rest from reference TRBV30 and TRBJ1-1): SQTIHQWPATLVQPVGSPLSLECTVEGTSNPNLYWYRQAAGRGLQLLFYSVGIGQISSEVPQNLSASRPQDRQFILSSKKLLLSDSGFYLCAWTGDMNTEAFFGQGTRLTVV.

The chain links TRBV5-1 to TRBJ1-4; 10 bases are a match to TRBD1. There are 14 residues in the CDR3. Germline V gives CDR1 SGHRS, CDR2 YFSETQ. V lost 3 bases, J lost 6 bases, and 2 bases stayed unmatched. In DNA, the CDR3 is TGCGCCAGCAGCTCGACAGGGGGCGATGAAAAACTGTTTTTT. Translation: CASSSTGGDEKLFF.

The gene calls are TRBV28 and TRBJ2-1; TRBD2 agrees at 12 bases. CDR1 and CDR2 (germline): MDHEN, SYDVKM. This CDR3 region has 15 residues. The J segment lost 5 bases and the V segment lost 6 bases, leaving 5 bases of the junction unmatched. This CDR3 is CASSTLAGGNNEQFF. As DNA, the CDR3 is TGTGCCAGCAGCACACTAGCGGGAGGTAACAATGAGCAGTTCTTC.

The V and J genes are TRBV9 and TRBJ2-1; 12 bases align to TRBD2. With V trimmed by 3 bases and J by 1 base, 8 bases remained unmatched. This CDR3 has 18 residues. The germline gives CDR1 SGDLS, CDR2 YYNGEE. CDR3 amino acids: CASSAASGRAISYNEQFF. The CDR3 nucleotides read TGTGCCAGCAGCGCGGCTAGCGGGAGGGCCATATCCTACAATGAGCAGTTCTTC.

The rearrangement uses TRBV4-3 and TRBJ2-3, with 7 bases matching TRBD2. V was pared by 9 bases and J by 0 bases, with 9 bases of the junction left unmatched. Germline lookup yields CDR1 LGHNA and CDR2 YSLEER. The CDR3 runs 15 residues. This chain's CDR3 is CARYQTSESTDTQYF. The CDR3 nucleotides read TGCGCCAGATACCAAACTAGCGAAAGCACAGATACGCAGTATTTT.

The rearrangement joins TRBV5-5 to TRBJ2-5; no clear D gene. CDR1 and CDR2 (germline): SGHKS, YYEKEE (reference sequence). The CDR3 contains 11 residues. V was shortened by 1 base and J by 6 bases, with 4 bases between the two germline ends. DNA for the CDR3: TGTGCCAGCAGCTTGAAGCAGACCCAGTACTTC. This encodes CASSLKQTQYF.

The table lists this clone with a count of one. CDR3 loop: CASSFVGAKGYTF. In DNA, the CDR3 is TGTGCCAGCAGCTTTGTGGGGGCGAAAGGCTACACCTTC. The chain links TRBV7-2 to TRBJ1-2, with a weak D call TRBD1 (6 bases). The CDR3 runs 13 residues. V lost 3 bases and J lost 8, with 13 bases in between. Germline CDR1 SGHTA, CDR2 FQGNSA.

About this clone itself: Distinct nucleotide sequences in the sample also encode this CDR3. The chain combines TRBV7-2 with TRBJ2-1, with TRBD2 identical over 9 bases. The V segment lost 5 bases and the J segment 2 bases; nucleotides outside the gene matches: 4. The CDR3 is 15 amino acids. Germline V gives CDR1 SGHTA, CDR2 FQGNSA. The CDR3 sequence is CASSRTSGPYNEQFF. Written as DNA, the CDR3 is TGTGCCAGCAGCCGAACTAGCGGGCCCTACAATGAGCAGTTCTTC.